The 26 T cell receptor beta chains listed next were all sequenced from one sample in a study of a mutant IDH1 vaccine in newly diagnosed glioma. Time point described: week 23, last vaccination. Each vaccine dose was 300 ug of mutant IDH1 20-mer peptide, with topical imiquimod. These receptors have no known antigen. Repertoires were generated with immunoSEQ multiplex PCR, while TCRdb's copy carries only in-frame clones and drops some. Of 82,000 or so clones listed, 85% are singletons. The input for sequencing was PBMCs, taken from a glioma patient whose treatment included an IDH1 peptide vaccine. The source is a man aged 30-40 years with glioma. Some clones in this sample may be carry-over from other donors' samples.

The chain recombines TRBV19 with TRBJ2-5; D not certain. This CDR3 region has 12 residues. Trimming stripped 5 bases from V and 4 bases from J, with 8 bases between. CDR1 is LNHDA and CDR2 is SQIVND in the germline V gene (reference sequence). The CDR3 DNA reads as TGTGCCAGTAGTCTTCGCGGAGAGACCCAGTACTTC. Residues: CASSLRGETQYF.

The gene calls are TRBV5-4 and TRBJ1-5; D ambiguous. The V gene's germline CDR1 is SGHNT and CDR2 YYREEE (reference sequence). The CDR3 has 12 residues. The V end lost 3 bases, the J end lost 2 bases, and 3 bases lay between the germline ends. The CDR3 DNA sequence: TGTGCCAGCAGCTCCGGCAATCAGCCCCAGCATTTT. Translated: CASSSGNQPQHF. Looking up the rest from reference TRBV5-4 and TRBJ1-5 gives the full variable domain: ETGVTQSPTHLIKTRGQQVTLRCSSQSGHNTVSWYQQALGQGPQFIFQYYREEENGRGNFPPRFSGLQFPNYSSELNVNALELDDSALYLCASSSGNQPQHFGDGTRLSIL.

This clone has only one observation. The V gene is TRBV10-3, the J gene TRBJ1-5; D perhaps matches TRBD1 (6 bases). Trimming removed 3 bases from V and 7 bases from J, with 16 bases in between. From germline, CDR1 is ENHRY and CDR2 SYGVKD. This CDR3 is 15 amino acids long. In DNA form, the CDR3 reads TGTGCCATCAGTGATCCCTTGGAGGGGGACCAGCCCCAGCATTTT. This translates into CAISDPLEGDQPQHF.

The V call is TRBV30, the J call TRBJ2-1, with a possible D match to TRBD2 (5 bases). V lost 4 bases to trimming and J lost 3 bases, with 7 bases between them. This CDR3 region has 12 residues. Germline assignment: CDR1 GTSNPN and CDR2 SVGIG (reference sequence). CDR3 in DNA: TGTGCCTGGACTGAGGGCTACAATGAGCAGTTCTTC. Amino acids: CAWTEGYNEQFF.

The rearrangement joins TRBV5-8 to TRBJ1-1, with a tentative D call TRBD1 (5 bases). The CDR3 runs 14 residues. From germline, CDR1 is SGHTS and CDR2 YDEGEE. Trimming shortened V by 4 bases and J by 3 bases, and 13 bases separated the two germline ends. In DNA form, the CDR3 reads TGTGCCAGCAGCACGGTAGGGGTCGACACTGAAGCTTTCTTT. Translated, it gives CASSTVGVDTEAFF.

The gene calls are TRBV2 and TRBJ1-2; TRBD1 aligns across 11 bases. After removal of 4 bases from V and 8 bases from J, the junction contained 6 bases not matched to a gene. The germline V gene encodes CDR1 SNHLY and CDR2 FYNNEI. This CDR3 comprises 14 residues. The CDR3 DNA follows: TGTGCCAGCAGTGCATCGGGACAGGGGGTCGGCTACACCTTC. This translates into CASSASGQGVGYTF. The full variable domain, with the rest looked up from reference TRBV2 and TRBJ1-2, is EPEVTQTPSHQVTQMGQEVILRCVPISNHLYFYWYRQILGQKVEFLVSFYNNEISEKSEIFDDQFSVERPDGSNFTLKIRSTKLEDSAMYFCASSASGQGVGYTFGSGTRLTVV.

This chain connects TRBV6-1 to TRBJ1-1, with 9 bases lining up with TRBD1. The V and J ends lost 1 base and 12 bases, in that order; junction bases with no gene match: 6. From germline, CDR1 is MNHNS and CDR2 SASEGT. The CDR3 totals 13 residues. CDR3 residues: CASSEGRDRAPFF. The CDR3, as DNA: TGTGCCAGCAGTGAAGGAAGGGACAGGGCGCCTTTCTTT.

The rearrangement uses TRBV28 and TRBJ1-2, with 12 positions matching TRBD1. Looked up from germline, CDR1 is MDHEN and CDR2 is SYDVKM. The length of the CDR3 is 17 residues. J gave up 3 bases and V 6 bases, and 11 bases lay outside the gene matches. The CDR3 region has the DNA TGTGCCAGCAGGGAGCCGGGACAGGGGGCAGGGGACTATGGCTACACCTTC. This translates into CASREPGQGAGDYGYTF.

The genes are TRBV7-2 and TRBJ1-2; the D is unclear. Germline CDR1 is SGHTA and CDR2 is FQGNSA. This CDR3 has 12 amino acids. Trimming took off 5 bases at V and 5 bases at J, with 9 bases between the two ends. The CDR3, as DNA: TGTGCCAGCAGCCCCGTCGGGTATGGCTACACCTTC. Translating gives CASSPVGYGYTF.

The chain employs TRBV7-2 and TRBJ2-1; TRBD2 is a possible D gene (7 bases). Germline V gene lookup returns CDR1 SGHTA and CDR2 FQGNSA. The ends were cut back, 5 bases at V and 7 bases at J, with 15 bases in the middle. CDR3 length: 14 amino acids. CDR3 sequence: CASSPRGARNEQFF. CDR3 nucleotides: TGTGCCAGCAGCCCCCGGGGGGCGAGGAATGAGCAGTTCTTC.

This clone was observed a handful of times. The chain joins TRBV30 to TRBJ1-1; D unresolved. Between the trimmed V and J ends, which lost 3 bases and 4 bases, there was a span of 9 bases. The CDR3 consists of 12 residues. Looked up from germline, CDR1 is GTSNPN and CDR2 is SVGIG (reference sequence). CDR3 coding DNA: TGTGCCTGGAGACGTCTGGGCACTGAAGCTTTCTTT. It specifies CAWRRLGTEAFF.

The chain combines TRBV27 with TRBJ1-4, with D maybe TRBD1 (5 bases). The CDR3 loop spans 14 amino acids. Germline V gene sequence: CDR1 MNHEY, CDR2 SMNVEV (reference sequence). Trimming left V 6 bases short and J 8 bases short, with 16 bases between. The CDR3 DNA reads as TGTGCCAGCAGAATGGTGGGGCAAAGGGAAAAACTGTTTTTT. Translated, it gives CASRMVGQREKLFF.

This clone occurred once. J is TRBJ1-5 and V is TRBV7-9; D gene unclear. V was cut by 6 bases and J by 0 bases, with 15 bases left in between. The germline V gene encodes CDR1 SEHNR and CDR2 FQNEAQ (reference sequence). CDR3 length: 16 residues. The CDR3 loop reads CASSLGPNLSNQPQHF. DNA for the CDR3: TGTGCCAGCAGTCTTGGACCTAACCTTAGCAATCAGCCCCAGCATTTT. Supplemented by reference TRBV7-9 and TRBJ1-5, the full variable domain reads DTGVSQNPRHKITKRGQNVTFRCDPISEHNRLYWYRQTLGQGPEFLTYFQNEAQLEKSRLLSDRFSAERPKGSFSTLEIQRTEQGDSAMYLCASSLGPNLSNQPQHFGDGTRLSIL.

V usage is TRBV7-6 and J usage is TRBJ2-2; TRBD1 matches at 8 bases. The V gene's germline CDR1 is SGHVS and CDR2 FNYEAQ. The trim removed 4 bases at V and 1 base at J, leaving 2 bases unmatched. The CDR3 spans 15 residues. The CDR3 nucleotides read TGTGCCAGCAGCTCTGGACAGGGGAACACCGGGGAGCTGTTTTTT. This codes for CASSSGQGNTGELFF. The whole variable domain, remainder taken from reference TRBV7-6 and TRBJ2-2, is GAGVSQSPRYKVTKRGQDVALRCDPISGHVSLYWYRQALGQGPEFLTYFNYEAQQDKSGLPNDRFSAERPEGSISTLTIQRTEQRDSAMYRCASSSGQGNTGELFFGEGSRLTVL.

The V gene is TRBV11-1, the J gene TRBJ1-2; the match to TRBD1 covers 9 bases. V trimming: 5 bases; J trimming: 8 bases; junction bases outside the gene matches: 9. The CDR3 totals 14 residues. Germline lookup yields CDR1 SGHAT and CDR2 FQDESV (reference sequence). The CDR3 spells CASSARTGGRGYTF. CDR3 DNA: TGTGCCAGCAGCGCGAGAACAGGGGGCCGGGGCTACACCTTC.

The CDR3 nucleotides are TGTGCCAGCAGTGAAGAGGGGCACGCCTACGAGCAGTACTTC. Protein product: CASSEEGHAYEQYF. This chain connects TRBV6-5 to TRBJ2-7; D possibly matches TRBD1 or TRBD2 (5 bases each). The CDR3 extends over 14 amino acids. V gave up 5 bases and J gave up 2 bases, with 13 bases separating them. Germline assignment: CDR1 MNHEY and CDR2 SVGAGI.

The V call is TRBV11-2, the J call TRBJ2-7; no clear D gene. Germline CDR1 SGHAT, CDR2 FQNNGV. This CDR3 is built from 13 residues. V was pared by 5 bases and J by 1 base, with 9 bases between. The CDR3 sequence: CASSTIQSYEQYF. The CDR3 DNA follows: TGTGCCAGCAGCACCATACAATCCTACGAGCAGTACTTC.

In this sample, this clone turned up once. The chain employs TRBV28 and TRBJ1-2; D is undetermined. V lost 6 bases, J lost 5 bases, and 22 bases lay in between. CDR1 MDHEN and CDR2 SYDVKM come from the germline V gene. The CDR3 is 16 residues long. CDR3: CASSPRGLNQAYGYTF. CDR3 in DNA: TGTGCCAGCAGCCCTAGAGGGCTTAATCAGGCATATGGCTACACCTTC.

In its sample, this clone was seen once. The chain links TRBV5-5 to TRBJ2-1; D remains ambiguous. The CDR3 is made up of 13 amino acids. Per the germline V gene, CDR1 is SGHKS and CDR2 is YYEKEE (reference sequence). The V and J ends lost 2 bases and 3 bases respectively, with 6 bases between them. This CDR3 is CASSFTDYNEQFF. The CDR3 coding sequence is TGTGCCAGCAGCTTTACAGACTACAATGAGCAGTTCTTC. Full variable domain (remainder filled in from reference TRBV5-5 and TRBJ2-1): DAGVTQSPTHLIKTRGQQVTLRCSPISGHKSVSWYQQVLGQGPQFIFQYYEKEERGRGNFPDRFSARQFPNYSSELNVNALLLGDSALYLCASSFTDYNEQFFGPGTRLTVL.

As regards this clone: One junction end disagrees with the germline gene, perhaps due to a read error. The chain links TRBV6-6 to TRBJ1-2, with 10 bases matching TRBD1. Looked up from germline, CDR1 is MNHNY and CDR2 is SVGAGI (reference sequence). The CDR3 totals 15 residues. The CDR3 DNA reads TGTGCCAGCAGTCACTCCGGACAGGGGGAGAAGGGGTACACCTTC. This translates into CASSHSGQGEKGYTF.

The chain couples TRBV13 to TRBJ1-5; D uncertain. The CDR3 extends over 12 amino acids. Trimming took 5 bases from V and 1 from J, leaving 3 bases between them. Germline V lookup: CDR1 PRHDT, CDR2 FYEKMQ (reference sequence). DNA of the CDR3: TGTGCCAGCAGCGCGAGCAATCAGCCCCAGCATTTT. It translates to CASSASNQPQHF.

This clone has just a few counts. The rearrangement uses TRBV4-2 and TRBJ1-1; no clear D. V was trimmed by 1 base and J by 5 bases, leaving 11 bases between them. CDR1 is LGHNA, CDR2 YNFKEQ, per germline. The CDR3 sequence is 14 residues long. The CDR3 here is CASSQVAGRTEAFF. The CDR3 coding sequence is TGTGCCAGCAGCCAAGTAGCGGGGAGAACTGAAGCTTTCTTT.

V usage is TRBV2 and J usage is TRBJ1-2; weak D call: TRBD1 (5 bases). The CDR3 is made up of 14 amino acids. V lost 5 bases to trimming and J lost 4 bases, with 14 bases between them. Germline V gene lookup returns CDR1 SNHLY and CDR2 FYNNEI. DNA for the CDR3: TGTGCCAGCAGTCGGGACGCCCTACTCTATGGCTACACCTTC. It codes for CASSRDALLYGYTF.

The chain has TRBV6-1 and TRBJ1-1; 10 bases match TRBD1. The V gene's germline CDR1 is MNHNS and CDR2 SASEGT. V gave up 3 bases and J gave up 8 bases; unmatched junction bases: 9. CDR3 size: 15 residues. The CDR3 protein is CASSDMTGGEEEAFF. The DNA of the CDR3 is TGTGCCAGCAGTGATATGACAGGGGGCGAGGAGGAAGCTTTCTTT.

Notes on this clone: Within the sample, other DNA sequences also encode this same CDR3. CDR3 loop: CASSPQGQPQHF. The CDR3 DNA is TGTGCCAGCAGTCCCCAGGGTCAGCCCCAGCATTTT. The chain has TRBV27 and TRBJ1-5; possible D gene TRBD1, 5 bases. CDR1 and CDR2 from the germline V gene are MNHEY and SMNVEV (reference sequence). CDR3 length equals 12 residues. Trimming stripped 5 bases from V and 6 bases from J, with 8 bases between.

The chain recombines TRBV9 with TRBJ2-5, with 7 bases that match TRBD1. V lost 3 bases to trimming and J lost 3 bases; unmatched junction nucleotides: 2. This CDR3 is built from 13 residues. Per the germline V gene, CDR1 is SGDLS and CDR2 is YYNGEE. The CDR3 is CASSAGQKETQYF. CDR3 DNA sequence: TGTGCCAGCAGCGCGGGACAGAAAGAGACCCAGTACTTC.